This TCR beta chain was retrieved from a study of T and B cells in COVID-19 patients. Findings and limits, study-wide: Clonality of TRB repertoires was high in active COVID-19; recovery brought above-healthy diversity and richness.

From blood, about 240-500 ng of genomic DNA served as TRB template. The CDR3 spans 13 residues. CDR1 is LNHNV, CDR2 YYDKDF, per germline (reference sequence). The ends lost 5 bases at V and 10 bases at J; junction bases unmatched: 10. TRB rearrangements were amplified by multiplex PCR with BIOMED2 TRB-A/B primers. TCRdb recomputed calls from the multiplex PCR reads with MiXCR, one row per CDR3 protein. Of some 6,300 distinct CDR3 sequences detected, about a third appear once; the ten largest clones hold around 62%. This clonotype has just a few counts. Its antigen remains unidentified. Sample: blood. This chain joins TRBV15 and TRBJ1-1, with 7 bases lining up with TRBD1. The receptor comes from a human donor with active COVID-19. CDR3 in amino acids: CATSGRQGLGAFF. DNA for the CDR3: TGTGCCACCAGCGGCCGACAGGGCCTCGGAGCTTTCTTT.